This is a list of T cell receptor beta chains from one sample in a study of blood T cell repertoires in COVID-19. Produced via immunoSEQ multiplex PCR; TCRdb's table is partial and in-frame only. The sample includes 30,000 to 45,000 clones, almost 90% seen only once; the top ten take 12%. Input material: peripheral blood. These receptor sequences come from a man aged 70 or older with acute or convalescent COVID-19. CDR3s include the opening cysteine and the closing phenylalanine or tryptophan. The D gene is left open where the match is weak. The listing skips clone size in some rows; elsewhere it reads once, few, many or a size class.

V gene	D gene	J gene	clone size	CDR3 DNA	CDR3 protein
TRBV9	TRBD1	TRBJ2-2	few	TGTGCCAGCAGCGAAGGACAGGGGAGTACCGGGGAGCTGTTTTTT	CASSEGQGSTGELFF
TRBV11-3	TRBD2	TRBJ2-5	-	TGTGCCAGCAGCCTGACTAGCCGTAACCCGGGGACCCAGTACTTC	CASSLTSRNPGTQYF
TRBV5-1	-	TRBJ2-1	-	TGCGCCAGCAGCACTACCTACAATGAGCAGTTCTTC	CASSTTYNEQFF
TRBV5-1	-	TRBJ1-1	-	TGCGCCAGCAGCTTGGCGGGTGACTCAACTGAAGCTTTCTTT	CASSLAGDSTEAFF
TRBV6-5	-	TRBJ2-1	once	TGTGCCAGCAGTTACTCGGGGCAGAGCTCCTACAATGAGCAGTTCTTC	CASSYSGQSSYNEQFF
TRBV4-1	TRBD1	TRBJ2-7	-	TGCGCCAGCAGCCAAACCGGGACAGTTGGACGCGGCGAGCAGTACTTC	CASSQTGTVGRGEQYF
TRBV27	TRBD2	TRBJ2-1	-	TGTGCCAGCAGTAAAGGGACTAGAAGTAATGAGCAGTTCTTC	CASSKGTRSNEQFF
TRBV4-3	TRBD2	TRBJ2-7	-	TGCGCCAGCAGCCAAGCGGGAGGGGGAGGGAACGAGCAGTACTTC	CASSQAGGGGNEQYF
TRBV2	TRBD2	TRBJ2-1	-	TGTGCCAGCACCCTCGGAGCGGGAGGGCGGAATGAGCAGTTCTTC	CASTLGAGGRNEQFF
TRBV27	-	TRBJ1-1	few	TGTGCCAGCAGTCCCCTAGATTTGACTGAAGCTTTCTTT	CASSPLDLTEAFF
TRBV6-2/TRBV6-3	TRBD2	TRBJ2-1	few	TGTGCCAGCAGTAGAGGACTAGCGTCGAACAATGAGCAGTTCTTC	CASSRGLASNNEQFF
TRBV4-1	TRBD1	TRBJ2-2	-	TGCGCCAGCAGCCATGGACAGGGGAACGGGGAGCTGTTTTTT	CASSHGQGNGELFF
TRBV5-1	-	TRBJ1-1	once	TGCGCCAGCAGGGAGGTCGTGGACACTGAAGCTTTCTTT	CASREVVDTEAFF
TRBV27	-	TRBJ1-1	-	TGTGCCAGCAGTCAACAGGGTAACACTGAAGCTTTCTTT	CASSQQGNTEAFF
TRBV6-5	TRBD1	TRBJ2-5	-	TGTGCCAGCAGTCCGGGACAGGCACAAGAGACCCAGTACTTC	CASSPGQAQETQYF
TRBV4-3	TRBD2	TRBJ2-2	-	TGCGCCAGCAGCCTGACTAGCGGGAGGACGTCGGCCGGGGAGCTGTTTTTT	CASSLTSGRTSAGELFF
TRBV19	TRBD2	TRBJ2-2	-	TGTGCCAGTAGCTCGGTAGCGGGAGTCCCAGGGGAGCTGTTTTTT	CASSSVAGVPGELFF
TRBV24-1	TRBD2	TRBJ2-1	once	TGTGCCACCAGTGATAGCCTAGCGGGAGCACACAATGAGCAGTTCTTC	CATSDSLAGAHNEQFF
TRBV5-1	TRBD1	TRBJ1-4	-	TGCGCCAGCAGCTCACGGACAGGGCAAGGGGAAAAACTGTTTTTT	CASSSRTGQGEKLFF
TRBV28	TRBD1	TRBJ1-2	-	TGTGCCAGCAGCCGACAGGGGGCTAGCTATGGCTACACCTTC	CASSRQGASYGYTF
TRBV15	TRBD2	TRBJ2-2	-	TGTGCCACCAGCCCTCCGGGACTACTTAACACCGGGGAGCTGTTTTTT	CATSPPGLLNTGELFF
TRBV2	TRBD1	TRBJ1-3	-	TGTGCCAGCAGTGAAGCTTCAAGAAGGGGGCCTGGAAACACCATATATTTT	CASSEASRRGPGNTIYF
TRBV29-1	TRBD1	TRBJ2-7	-	TGCAGCGTGAGGGGGACAGGGGGTTACGAGCAGTACTTC	CSVRGTGGYEQYF
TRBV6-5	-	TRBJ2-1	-	TGTGCCAGCAGTTCGGCGGGCTCCTACAATGAGCAGTTCTTC	CASSSAGSYNEQFF